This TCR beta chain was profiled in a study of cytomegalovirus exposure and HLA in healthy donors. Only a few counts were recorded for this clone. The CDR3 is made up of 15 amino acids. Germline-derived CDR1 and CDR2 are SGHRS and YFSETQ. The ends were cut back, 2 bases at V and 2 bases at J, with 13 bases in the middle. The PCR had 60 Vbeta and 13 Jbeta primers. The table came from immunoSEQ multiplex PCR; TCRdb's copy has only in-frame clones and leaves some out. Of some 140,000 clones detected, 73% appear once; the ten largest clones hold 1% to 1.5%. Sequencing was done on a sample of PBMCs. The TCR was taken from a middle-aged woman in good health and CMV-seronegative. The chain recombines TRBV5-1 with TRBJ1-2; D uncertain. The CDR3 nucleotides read TGCGCCAGCAGCTTCTCCCGGGGATTAAACTATGGCTACACCTTC. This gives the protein CASSFSRGLNYGYTF.